A selection of T cell receptor beta chains follows, all from one sample in a study of Graves' ophthalmopathy and Graves' hyperthyroidism. Via MiXCR, TCRdb re-called the multiplex PCR reads, giving one row per CDR3 protein. The sample contains about 220,000 distinct CDR3 sequences, about 22% of which appear only once. Sequencing was carried out using peripheral blood. These receptors originate from a woman in her forties or fifties with Graves' ophthalmopathy. The CDR3 runs from the conserved cysteine through the conserved F or W. The D gene is left open where the match is weak. Not every row has a clone size; where given, it reads once, few, many or a size class.

many	TRBD2	TRBV10-1	TRBJ2-2	TGCGCCAGCAGTGTTAGTCTAGCGGGCACCGGGGAGCTGTTTTTT	CASSVSLAGTGELFF
many	NA	TRBV12-3/TRBV12-4	TRBJ2-4	TGTGCCAGCAGCCCCGGGTTAGCCAAAAACATTCAGTACTTC	CASSPGLAKNIQYF
once	NA	TRBV6-1	TRBJ2-2	TGTGCCAGCAGTAATGCGTACAGGAAAACCGGGGAGCTGTTTTTT	CASSNAYRKTGELFF
NA	NA	TRBV4-3	TRBJ2-7	TGCGCCAGCAGCCAAGATCTTACGGGGCTCTCCTACGAGCAGTACTTC	CASSQDLTGLSYEQYF
NA	TRBD1	TRBV25-1	TRBJ2-5	TGTGCCAGCAGTGAATATGGGGGAACAGGGGTCGAGACCCAGTACTTC	CASSEYGGTGVETQYF
many	NA	TRBV27	TRBJ1-1	TGTGCCAGCAGTTTTACCAGCGGGACTGAAGCTTTCTTT	CASSFTSGTEAFF
many	TRBD1	TRBV20-1	TRBJ1-5	TGCAGTGCTAGGGGCGGACAGGCTAGCAATCAGCCCCAGCATTTT	CSARGGQASNQPQHF
many	NA	TRBV10-3	TRBJ2-3	TGTGCCATCAGTGGTAATAGGATAACGACAGATACGCAGTATTTT	CAISGNRITTDTQYF
many	NA	TRBV20-1	TRBJ2-7	TGCAGTGCTGGGCGGGGAAGGGACGAGCAGTACTTC	CSAGRGRDEQYF
NA	NA	TRBV12-3/TRBV12-4	TRBJ1-6	TGTGCCAGCAGTTTTGGGCAGCATTCACCCCTCCACTTT	CASSFGQHSPLHF
many	TRBD2	TRBV20-1	TRBJ2-6	TGCAGTGCTCAGACTAGCCAAGGTGGGGCCAACGTCCTGACTTTC	CSAQTSQGGANVLTF
many	TRBD1	TRBV11-1	TRBJ1-1	TGTGCCAGCAGACACTACGGACAGGGGATGAACACTGAAGCTTTCTTT	CASRHYGQGMNTEAFF
NA	TRBD2	TRBV30	TRBJ2-7	TGTGCCTGGAGTATAGGGGGGACTAGCGGGAGGGCAGCTTCCGAGCAGTACTTC	CAWSIGGTSGRAASEQYF
few	NA	TRBV6-2/TRBV6-3	TRBJ2-2	TGTGCCAGCAGTCTTTCGTTCTTGGCCCTCTTACATACCGGGGAGCTGTTTTTT	CASSLSFLALLHTGELFF
many	NA	TRBV15	TRBJ2-5	TGTGCCACCAGCAGAGGGGCGAGCGGAGAGACCCAGTACTTC	CATSRGASGETQYF
NA	NA	TRBV19	TRBJ1-2	TGTGCCAGTAGTGCCCGGCAGAGCCCAGGAGCTAACTATGGCTACACCTTC	CASSARQSPGANYGYTF
many	NA	TRBV6-5	TRBJ2-2	TGTGCCAGCAGACTCGGGACCATTAACACCGGGGAGCTGTTTTTT	CASRLGTINTGELFF
few	TRBD1	TRBV18	TRBJ2-5	TGTGCCAGCTCACCGGGACAGGGGGGGAAGACCCAGTACTTC	CASSPGQGGKTQYF
many	TRBD1	TRBV27	TRBJ1-5	TGTGCCAGCAGCAAGGACAGGGGGCGGAATCAGCCCCAGCATTTT	CASSKDRGRNQPQHF
many	TRBD2	TRBV5-1	TRBJ2-7	TGCGCCAGCAGAGGGCTAGCGGGATCCTACGAGCAGTACTTC	CASRGLAGSYEQYF
many	NA	TRBV6-2/TRBV6-3	TRBJ1-5	TGTGCCAGCAGTTACTCCTTGGGGGCGACGCCGCCCCAGCATTTT	CASSYSLGATPPQHF
many	NA	TRBV12-3/TRBV12-4	TRBJ1-5	TGTGCCAGCACGCGGGGGACCAGTCTTAGCAATCAGCCCCAGCATTTT	CASTRGTSLSNQPQHF
many	TRBD1	TRBV12-3/TRBV12-4	TRBJ2-5	TGTGCCAGCACCCTTGGGCAGGGGGCAGAGACCCAGTACTTC	CASTLGQGAETQYF
few	TRBD1	TRBV27	TRBJ1-2	TGTGCCAGCAGGACAACAGGGGATGGGGGCTATGGCTACACCTTC	CASRTTGDGGYGYTF
NA	NA	TRBV7-8	TRBJ2-7	TGTGCCAGCAGCTTAAACGTGGAGCCGAGCTCCTACGAGCAGTACTTC	CASSLNVEPSSYEQYF
NA	TRBD1	TRBV20-1	TRBJ1-2	TGCAGTGCTAGAGATTTTGCCAGGGGGGATGGCTACACCTTC	CSARDFARGDGYTF
many	NA	TRBV27	TRBJ1-5	TGTGCCAGCAGGACTACAGGGTATGCAAGCAATCAGCCCCAGCATTTT	CASRTTGYASNQPQHF
few	NA	TRBV5-6	TRBJ2-5	TGTGCCAGCAGCTGGGCCGACTACAACCAAGAGACCCAGTACTTC	CASSWADYNQETQYF
NA	TRBD2	TRBV28	TRBJ2-2	TGTGCCAGCAGTTTAGGGCTAGCGGAATCGAACACCGGGGAGCTGTTTTTT	CASSLGLAESNTGELFF
many	NA	TRBV20-1	TRBJ1-1	TGCAGTGCTAGCGGGCAGGTTGAAGCTCTCTTT	CSASGQVEALF
many	TRBD2	TRBV12-3/TRBV12-4	TRBJ2-4	TGTGCCAGCAGTTTTAGCGGGAGGGCCAAAAACATTCAGTACTTC	CASSFSGRAKNIQYF
many	TRBD1	TRBV7-9	TRBJ2-5	TGTGCCAGCAGCTTAAGAACAGGGGCCGCGGAGTTTACTTACTTC	CASSLRTGAAEFTYF
many	NA	TRBV6-2/TRBV6-3	TRBJ2-6	TGTGCCAGCAGTTACTCGGGACCGCGGGCGTCTGGGGCCAACGTCCTGACTTTC	CASSYSGPRASGANVLTF
NA	NA	TRBV6-2/TRBV6-3	TRBJ1-1	TGTGCCAGCAGTTACCAGAACACTGAAGCTTTCTTT	CASSYQNTEAFF
many	TRBD2	TRBV10-3	TRBJ2-2	TGTGCCATCAGGGGAGCGGGAACGAACACCGGGGAGCTGTTTTTT	CAIRGAGTNTGELFF
many	TRBD2	TRBV6-6	TRBJ2-7	TGTGCCAGCAGTTCGGAACTGACTAGCGGGAGAGTCCCCTACGAGCAGTACTTC	CASSSELTSGRVPYEQYF